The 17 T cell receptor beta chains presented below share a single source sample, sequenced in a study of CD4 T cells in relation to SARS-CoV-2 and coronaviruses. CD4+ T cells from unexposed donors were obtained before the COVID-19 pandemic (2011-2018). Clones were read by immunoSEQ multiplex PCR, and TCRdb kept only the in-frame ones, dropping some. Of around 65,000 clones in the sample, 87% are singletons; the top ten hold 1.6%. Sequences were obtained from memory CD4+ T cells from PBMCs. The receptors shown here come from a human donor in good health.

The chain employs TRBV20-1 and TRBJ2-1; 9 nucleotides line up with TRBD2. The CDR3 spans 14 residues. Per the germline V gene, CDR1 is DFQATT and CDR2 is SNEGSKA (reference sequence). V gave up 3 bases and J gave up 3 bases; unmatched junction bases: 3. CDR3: CSASSGGLYNEQFF. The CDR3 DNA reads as TGCAGTGCTAGTAGCGGGGGACTCTACAATGAGCAGTTCTTC.

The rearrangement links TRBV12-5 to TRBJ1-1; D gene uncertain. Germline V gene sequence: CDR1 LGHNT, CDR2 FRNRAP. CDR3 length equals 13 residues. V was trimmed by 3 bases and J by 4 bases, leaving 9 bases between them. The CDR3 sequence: CASGFEVGTEAFF. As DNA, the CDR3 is TGTGCTAGTGGTTTCGAGGTTGGCACTGAAGCTTTCTTT.

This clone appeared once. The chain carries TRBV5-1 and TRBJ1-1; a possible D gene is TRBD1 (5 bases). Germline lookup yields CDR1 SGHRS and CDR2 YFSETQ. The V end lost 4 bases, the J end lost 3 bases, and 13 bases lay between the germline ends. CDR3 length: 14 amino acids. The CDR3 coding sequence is TGCGCCAGCAGCCCGTCGGGGCGGGACACTGAAGCTTTCTTT. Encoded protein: CASSPSGRDTEAFF.

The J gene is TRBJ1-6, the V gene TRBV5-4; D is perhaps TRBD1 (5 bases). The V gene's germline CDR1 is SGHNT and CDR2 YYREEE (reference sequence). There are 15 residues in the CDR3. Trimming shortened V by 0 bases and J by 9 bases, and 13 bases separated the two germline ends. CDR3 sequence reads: CASSLARGIASPLHF. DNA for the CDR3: TGTGCCAGCAGCTTGGCCCGGGGCATTGCTTCACCCCTCCACTTT.

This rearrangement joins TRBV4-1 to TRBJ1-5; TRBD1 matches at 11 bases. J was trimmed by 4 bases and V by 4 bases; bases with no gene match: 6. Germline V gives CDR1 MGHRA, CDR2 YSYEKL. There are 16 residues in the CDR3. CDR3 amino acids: CASSPRTGGGNQPQHF. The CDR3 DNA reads TGCGCCAGCAGCCCGCGGACAGGGGGCGGGAATCAGCCCCAGCATTTT.

CDR3 sequence (DNA): TGTGCCAGCAGTTCTTTCCCGGGACAGCCCTACAATGAGCAGTTCTTC. Protein product: CASSSFPGQPYNEQFF. The V call is TRBV7-9, the J call TRBJ2-1; TRBD1 agrees at 7 bases. CDR3 length: 16 amino acids. Losses at the gene ends were 6 bases for V and 2 bases for J; bases not matched to a gene: 10. Germline CDR1 is SEHNR and CDR2 is FQNEAQ (reference sequence).

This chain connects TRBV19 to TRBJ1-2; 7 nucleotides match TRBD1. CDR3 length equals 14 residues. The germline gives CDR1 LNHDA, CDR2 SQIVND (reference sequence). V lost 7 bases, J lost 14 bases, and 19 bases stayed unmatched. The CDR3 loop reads CASTPDRDRLQETF. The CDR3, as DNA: TGTGCCAGTACCCCTGACAGGGACAGACTACAGGAGACCTTC. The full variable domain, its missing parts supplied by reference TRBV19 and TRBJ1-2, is DGGITQSPKYLFRKEGQNVTLSCEQNLNHDAMYWYRQDPGQGLRLIYYSQIVNDFQKGDIAEGYSVSREKKESFPLTVTSAQKNPTAFYLCASTPDRDRLQETFGSGTRLTVV.

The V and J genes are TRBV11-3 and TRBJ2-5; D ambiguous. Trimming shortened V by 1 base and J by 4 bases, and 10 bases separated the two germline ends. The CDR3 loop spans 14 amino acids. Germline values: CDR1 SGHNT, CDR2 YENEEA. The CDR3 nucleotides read TGTGCCAGCAGCTTAGGGGGTAATGGAGAGACCCAGTACTTC. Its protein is CASSLGGNGETQYF.

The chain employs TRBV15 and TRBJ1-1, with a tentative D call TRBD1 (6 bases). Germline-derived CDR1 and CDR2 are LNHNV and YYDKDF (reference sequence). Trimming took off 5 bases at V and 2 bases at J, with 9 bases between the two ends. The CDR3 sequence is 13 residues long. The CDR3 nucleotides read TGTGCCACCAGCGGACAGACCAACACTGAAGCTTTCTTT. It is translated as CATSGQTNTEAFF.

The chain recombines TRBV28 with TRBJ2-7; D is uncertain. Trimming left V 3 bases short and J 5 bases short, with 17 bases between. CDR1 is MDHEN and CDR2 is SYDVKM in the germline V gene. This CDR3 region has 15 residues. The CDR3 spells CASSFISGQTHEQYF. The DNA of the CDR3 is TGTGCCAGCAGTTTTATATCGGGCCAGACCCACGAGCAGTACTTC. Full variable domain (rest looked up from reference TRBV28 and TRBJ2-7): DVKVTQSSRYLVKRTGEKVFLECVQDMDHENMFWYRQDPGLGLRLIYFSYDVKMKEKGDIPEGYSVSREKKERFSLILESASTNQTSMYLCASSFISGQTHEQYFGPGTRLTVT.

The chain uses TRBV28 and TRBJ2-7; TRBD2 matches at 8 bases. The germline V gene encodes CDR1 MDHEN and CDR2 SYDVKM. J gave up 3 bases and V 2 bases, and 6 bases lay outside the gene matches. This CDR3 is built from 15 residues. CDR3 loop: CASSLKREFNYEQYF. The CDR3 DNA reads TGTGCCAGCAGTTTAAAGCGGGAGTTTAACTACGAGCAGTACTTC.

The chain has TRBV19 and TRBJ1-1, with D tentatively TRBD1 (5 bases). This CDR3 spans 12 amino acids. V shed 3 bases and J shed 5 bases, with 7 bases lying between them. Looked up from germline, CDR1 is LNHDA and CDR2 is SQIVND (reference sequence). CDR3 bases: TGTGCCAGTAGTATCAGGGCTACTGAAGCTTTCTTT. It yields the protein CASSIRATEAFF. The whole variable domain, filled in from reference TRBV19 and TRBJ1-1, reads DGGITQSPKYLFRKEGQNVTLSCEQNLNHDAMYWYRQDPGQGLRLIYYSQIVNDFQKGDIAEGYSVSREKKESFPLTVTSAQKNPTAFYLCASSIRATEAFFGQGTRLTVV.

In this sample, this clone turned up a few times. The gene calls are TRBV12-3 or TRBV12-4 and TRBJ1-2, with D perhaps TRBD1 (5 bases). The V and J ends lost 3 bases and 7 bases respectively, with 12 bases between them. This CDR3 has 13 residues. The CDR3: CASSFGGETGYTF. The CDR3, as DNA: TGTGCCAGCAGTTTCGGGGGGGAAACTGGCTACACCTTC.

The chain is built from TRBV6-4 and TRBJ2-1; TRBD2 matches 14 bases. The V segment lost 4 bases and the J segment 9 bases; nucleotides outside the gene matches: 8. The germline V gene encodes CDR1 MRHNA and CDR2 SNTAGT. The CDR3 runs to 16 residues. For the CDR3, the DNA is TGTGCCAGCAGTGGACTAGCGGGAGGGGCCTACGGTGAGCAGTTCTTC. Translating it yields CASSGLAGGAYGEQFF.

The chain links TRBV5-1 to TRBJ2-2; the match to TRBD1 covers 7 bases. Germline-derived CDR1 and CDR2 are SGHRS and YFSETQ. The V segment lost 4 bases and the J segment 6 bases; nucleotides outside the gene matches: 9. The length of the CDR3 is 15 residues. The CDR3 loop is CASSHRQGWAGELFF. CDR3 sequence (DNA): TGCGCCAGCAGCCACCGACAGGGATGGGCCGGGGAGCTGTTTTTT.

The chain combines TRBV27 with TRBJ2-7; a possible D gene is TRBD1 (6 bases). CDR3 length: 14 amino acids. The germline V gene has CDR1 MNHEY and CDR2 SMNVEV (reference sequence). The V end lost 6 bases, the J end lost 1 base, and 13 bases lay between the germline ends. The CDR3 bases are TGTGCCAGCAGACCCTGGACAGAGTCCTACGAGCAGTACTTC. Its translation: CASRPWTESYEQYF.

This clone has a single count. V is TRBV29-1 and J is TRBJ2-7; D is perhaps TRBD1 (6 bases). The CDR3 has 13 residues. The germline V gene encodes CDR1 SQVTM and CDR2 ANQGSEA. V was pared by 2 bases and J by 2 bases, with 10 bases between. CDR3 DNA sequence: TGCAGCGTTGAAAAGACAGGTCCCTACGAGCAGTACTTC. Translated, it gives CSVEKTGPYEQYF.